This TCR beta chain was identified in a study of T cell clonotyping in hematopoietic cell transplantation. Across the study: Cytoreduction preceded collection of pretransplant recipient samples. Study-level findings and limits: Pathologically expanded recipient clonotypes increased progressively from day 30 to day 180 as diversity fell. Broader posttransplant TCR repertoire diversity was predicted by graft donor and pretransplant recipient Inverse Simpson Index values.

Here immunoSEQ multiplex PCR was the method, and the copy in TCRdb shows in-frame clones only, minus some. The sample has 15,000 to 20,000 clones, around three quarters seen once. Points on this clone: Its antigen is not known.

Germline CDR1 and CDR2: MNHNY and SVGAGI (reference sequence). The CDR3 length is 13 residues. Losses at the gene ends were 6 bases for V and 2 bases for J; bases not matched to a gene: 2. Time point: recipient sample about 28 days before transplant, after cytoreduction. The chain combines TRBV6-6 with TRBJ2-5; 8 positions match TRBD1. This receptor was identified in a man in his 60s with acute myeloid leukemia. Some clones in this sample may be carry-over from other donors' samples. The source was peripheral blood mononuclear cells, collected before stem cell transplant. The CDR3 spells CASSWTGQETQYF. The DNA for the CDR3 is TGTGCCAGCAGCTGGACAGGGCAAGAGACCCAGTACTTC.